The 6 T cell receptor beta chains listed next were all sequenced from one sample in a study of cytomegalovirus exposure and HLA in healthy donors. Primers for the PCR totalled 60 Vbeta and 13 Jbeta. Repertoires were generated with immunoSEQ multiplex PCR, while TCRdb's copy carries only in-frame clones and drops some. This sample has 95,000 to 150,000 clones, with 80% found just once. Material: PBMCs. The receptor source for this set is a female donor in good health and CMV-seronegative.

This chain uses TRBV4-2 with TRBJ2-1, with 11 positions matching TRBD2. The germline CDR1 and CDR2 sequences are LGHNA and YNFKEQ. With 1 base clipped from V and 12 bases from J, the junction kept 14 bases outside the gene matches. The CDR3 sequence is 17 residues long. The CDR3 protein is CASSQVGASGRPRGQFF. Written as DNA, the CDR3 is TGTGCCAGCAGCCAAGTGGGCGCTAGCGGGAGGCCTCGCGGGCAGTTCTTC.

V usage is TRBV28 and J usage is TRBJ2-7; the match to TRBD1 covers 8 bases. The CDR3 consists of 14 residues. Germline CDR1 is MDHEN and CDR2 is SYDVKM. The trim removed 10 bases at V and 3 bases at J, leaving 11 bases unmatched. This CDR3 reads CATKEDRVRYEQYF. CDR3 DNA sequence: TGTGCCACTAAGGAGGACAGGGTCCGCTACGAGCAGTACTTC.

This chain links TRBV5-6 with TRBJ1-3; D possibly corresponds to TRBD1 (5 bases). Between the trimmed V and J ends, which lost 0 bases and 0 bases, there was a span of 7 bases. Germline V gene data show CDR1 as SGHDT and CDR2 as YYEEEE. CDR3 length: 15 amino acids. For the CDR3, the DNA is TGTGCCAGCAGCTTGGGACAGATCTCTGGAAACACCATATATTTT. Its protein is CASSLGQISGNTIYF.

This chain connects TRBV11-2 to TRBJ2-3; 9 positions match TRBD1. The CDR3 length is 16 residues. Germline V CDR1 and CDR2: SGHAT, FQNNGV. J was trimmed by 3 bases and V by 4 bases; bases with no gene match: 8. CDR3 DNA sequence: TGTGCCAGCAGCTGGGAACCGGGACAGGGTACAGATACGCAGTATTTT. Protein sequence: CASSWEPGQGTDTQYF.

This clone has only a few counts. J is TRBJ2-2 and V is TRBV7-9; 7 nucleotides agree with TRBD2. This CDR3 has 15 residues. V lost 1 base and J lost 4; bases outside the gene matches: 3. CDR1 and CDR2 from the germline V gene are SEHNR and FQNEAQ (reference sequence). The DNA for the CDR3 is TGTGCCAGCAGCTTAGTGGGAGGGTCCACCGGGGAGCTGTTTTTT. Its translation: CASSLVGGSTGELFF.

The chain links TRBV6-5 to TRBJ1-2; the D is unclear. The CDR3 covers 15 residues. The germline V and J ends were trimmed by 2 bases and 4 bases, with 14 bases remaining between them. Germline lookup yields CDR1 MNHEY and CDR2 SVGAGI. CDR3 sequence: CASSYLDAGVYGYTF. CDR3 DNA sequence: TGTGCCAGCAGTTACCTCGATGCGGGAGTCTATGGCTACACCTTC.